This section outlines one TCR beta chain sequence together with its context. Its antigen is undetermined. This CDR3 is 17 amino acids long. J gave up 4 bases and V 4 bases, and 8 bases lay outside the gene matches. Germline CDR1 MRHNA, CDR2 SNTAGT. The entry originates in a study of T cell repertoires in cytomegalovirus infection. Study information: The authors relied on CMV epitopes, both recently identified HLA-C-restricted and well-studied HLA-B-restricted.

Study-wide results and limits: It was HLA-C-restricted CMV-specific TCR beta clonotypes that dominated the response ex vivo. CMV carriers with the relevant HLA were identified by cumulative public TCR beta family frequency.

In TCRdb, the reads were re-called with MiXCR into one record per CDR3 protein. The data contain 300,000 to 400,000 distinct CDR3 sequences, almost 30% of them singletons. Sequenced here: cultured PBMCs, sampled from culture after CMV antigen stimulation. The J gene is TRBJ2-2, the V gene TRBV6-4, with TRBD2 identical over 11 bases. This TCR was recovered from a human donor in good health (CMV status not recorded). Some clones in this sample may be carry-over from other donors' samples. CDR3 sequence (DNA): TGTGCCAGCAGTGTAAGACTAGCGGGGTTGTCCACCGGGGAGCTGTTTTTT. As protein: CASSVRLAGLSTGELFF.